One sample yielded the 29 T cell receptor beta chains listed below, sequenced in a study of blood T cell repertoires in COVID-19. Assay: immunoSEQ multiplex PCR; the TCRdb copy retains only in-frame clones and omits some. In the table there are around 120,000 clones, around 89% of which are singletons. Sequenced sample: peripheral blood. The origin of the receptors is a woman aged 60 to 75 with COVID-19, enrolled during active disease.

The chain carries TRBV11-3 and TRBJ2-2, with 7 bases aligning to TRBD2. Germline CDR1 and CDR2: SGHNT and YENEEA. The CDR3 is 19 amino acids. The J segment lost 0 bases and the V segment lost 3 bases, leaving 13 bases of the junction unmatched. The CDR3, as DNA: TGTGCCAGCAGCTTCGGTTTTTTTGGCGGGGGAGCGAACACCGGGGAGCTGTTTTTT. Its translation: CASSFGFFGGGANTGELFF.

This clone was recorded only once. The gene calls are TRBV14 and TRBJ1-1; TRBD1 is a possible D gene (6 bases). With 1 base removed from V and 5 bases from J, the gap between germline ends came to 14 bases. The CDR3 is 15 amino acids. Looked up from germline, CDR1 is SGHDN and CDR2 is FVKESK. The CDR3, as DNA: TGTGCCAGCAGCCAAGTCGAACAGGGCAAGACTGAAGCTTTCTTT. Its translation is CASSQVEQGKTEAFF. Full variable domain (remainder filled in from reference TRBV14 and TRBJ1-1): EAGVTQFPSHSVIEKGQTVTLRCDPISGHDNLYWYRRVMGKEIKFLLHFVKESKQDESGMPNNRFLAERTGGTYSTLKVQPAELEDSGVYFCASSQVEQGKTEAFFGQGTRLTVV.

The rearrangement joins TRBV4-1 to TRBJ1-1; D remains ambiguous. The CDR3 is 14 amino acids. With 1 base removed from V and 4 bases from J, the gap between germline ends came to 10 bases. Germline V lookup: CDR1 MGHRA, CDR2 YSYEKL. CDR3 region: CASSQAKGSTEAFF. The CDR3 DNA reads as TGCGCCAGCAGCCAAGCTAAAGGGAGCACTGAAGCTTTCTTT.

The rearrangement joins TRBV29-1 to TRBJ2-7; TRBD2 matches 10 bases. The CDR3 totals 13 residues. With 7 bases clipped from V and 3 bases from J, the junction kept 6 bases outside the gene matches. Germline CDR1 and CDR2: SQVTM and ANQGSEA. The CDR3 reads CSAVTSGVYEQYF. Here the CDR3 DNA reads TGCAGCGCAGTCACTAGCGGGGTCTACGAGCAGTACTTC.

This chain joins TRBV6-5 and TRBJ2-7; 10 bases map to TRBD1. Germline V gene sequence: CDR1 MNHEY, CDR2 SVGAGI. V dropped 6 bases and J dropped 6; count of bases not matched to a gene: 8. The CDR3 is 14 residues long. CDR3 DNA sequence: TGTGCCAGCAGCTCTTTGGACAGGGGGAGCGAGCAGTACTTC. Protein sequence: CASSSLDRGSEQYF.

The rearrangement joins TRBV3-1 (or the pseudogene TRBV3-2) to TRBJ2-1; D is undetermined. The CDR3 runs to 16 residues. Trimming removed 4 bases at V and 2 bases at J, with 15 bases between. CDR1 is LGHDT and CDR2 is YNNKEL in the germline V gene (reference sequence). The CDR3: CASSPERDLAYNEQFF. Written as DNA, the CDR3 is TGTGCCAGCAGCCCCGAGCGTGACCTAGCCTACAATGAGCAGTTCTTC.

V gene TRBV10-3 combines with J gene TRBJ2-1, with 11 bases fitting TRBD1. V dropped 3 bases and J dropped 6; count of bases not matched to a gene: 4. The CDR3 contains 15 residues. Germline V gene lookup returns CDR1 ENHRY and CDR2 SYGVKD. The CDR3 nucleotides read TGTGCCATCAGTGATCTGGGACAGGGGGGCAATGAGCAGTTCTTC. It yields the protein CAISDLGQGGNEQFF.

The chain recombines TRBV7-6 with TRBJ1-6; D is ambiguous. This CDR3 has 16 amino acids. Trimming cost V 5 bases and J 0 bases, with 11 bases left between them. The germline gives CDR1 SGHVS, CDR2 FNYEAQ. In DNA, the CDR3 is TGTGCCAGCAGCCGCGAGGGAAGCTCCTATAATTCACCCCTCCACTTT. Its translation: CASSREGSSYNSPLHF.

This chain links TRBV19 with TRBJ2-1; 10 nucleotides agree with TRBD1. Trimming removed 4 bases from V and 15 bases from J; junction bases left unmatched: 6. CDR3 length: 12 amino acids. The germline CDR1 and CDR2 sequences are LNHDA and SQIVND (reference sequence). In DNA, the CDR3 is TGTGCCAGTAGTACCCGGACAGGGGGTCGGTTCTTC. It encodes CASSTRTGGRFF.

This chain links TRBV19 with TRBJ1-5; TRBD1 matches 7 bases. V was pared by 5 bases and J by 1 base, with 5 bases of the junction left unmatched. CDR1 is LNHDA and CDR2 is SQIVND in the germline V gene (reference sequence). The CDR3 is 15 amino acids. The CDR3 DNA sequence: TGTGCCAGTAGTTCAGGGGGAAGGAGCAATCAGCCCCAGCATTTT. Translating gives CASSSGGRSNQPQHF.

The chain employs TRBV6-2 or TRBV6-3 and TRBJ2-7; TRBD1 agrees at 9 bases. The ends lost 1 base at V and 9 bases at J; junction bases unmatched: 10. The V gene's germline CDR1 is MNHEY and CDR2 SVGEGT. This CDR3 has 15 amino acids. The CDR3, as DNA: TGTGCCAGCAGTTACTTGCCGGGACAGGGTTTCGGGCAGTACTTC. This encodes CASSYLPGQGFGQYF.

The chain is built from TRBV11-3 and TRBJ2-2, with 9 bases lining up with TRBD1. The CDR3 totals 17 residues. The J segment lost 4 bases and the V segment lost 5 bases, leaving 11 bases of the junction unmatched. From germline, CDR1 is SGHNT and CDR2 YENEEA. CDR3 sequence reads: CASSPRGGTGPTGELFF. For the CDR3, the DNA is TGTGCCAGCAGCCCACGAGGGGGGACAGGGCCCACCGGGGAGCTGTTTTTT.

The V call is TRBV11-1, the J call TRBJ1-2; D remains ambiguous. Trimming stripped 10 bases from V and 5 bases from J, with 17 bases between. CDR3 size: 13 residues. Germline assignment: CDR1 SGHAT and CDR2 FQDESV (reference sequence). The DNA of the CDR3 is TGTGCCATCCGGGCCCCAGGAGGGTATGGCTACACCTTC. Translation gives CAIRAPGGYGYTF.

The V call is TRBV11-2, the J call TRBJ2-4; 7 bases line up with TRBD1. The CDR3 sequence is 13 residues long. The ends lost 3 bases at V and 12 bases at J; junction bases unmatched: 8. The germline V gene encodes CDR1 SGHAT and CDR2 FQNNGV. The CDR3 sequence: CASSLAGTDSQYF. The CDR3, as DNA: TGTGCCAGCAGCTTGGCCGGGACAGATAGTCAGTACTTC.

This clone has a handful of counts. For the CDR3, the DNA is TGTGCCATCAGTGCTGGGACTAGCGGGCAAGAGACCCAGTACTTC. Protein product: CAISAGTSGQETQYF. The J gene is TRBJ2-5, the V gene TRBV10-3; the match to TRBD2 covers 12 bases. Trimming at V came to 4 bases and at J to 2 bases, leaving 2 bases not matched to a gene. This CDR3 region has 15 residues. From germline, CDR1 is ENHRY and CDR2 SYGVKD.

This sequence joins TRBV7-8 and TRBJ1-2; D is perhaps TRBD1 (6 bases). Trimming took off 5 bases at V and 7 bases at J, with 17 bases between the two ends. Germline V gene data show CDR1 as SGHVS and CDR2 as FQNEAQ. The CDR3 spans 14 residues. The DNA of the CDR3 is TGTGCCAGCAGCCATACTGGGGGCCGGGGTGGCTACACCTTC. This sequence encodes CASSHTGGRGGYTF.

V usage is TRBV5-8 and J usage is TRBJ2-7; TRBD2 aligns across 14 bases. The CDR3 loop spans 17 amino acids. The germline V gene has CDR1 SGHTS and CDR2 YDEGEE. Trimming removed 0 bases from V and 1 base from J; junction bases left unmatched: 3. The CDR3 loop is CASSLGGLAGGSYEQYF. In nucleotides, the CDR3 is TGTGCCAGCAGCTTGGGCGGACTAGCGGGGGGATCCTACGAGCAGTACTTC.

The CDR3 is CASGPPGGAKQYF. The CDR3 region has the DNA TGTGCTAGTGGACCCCCGGGAGGGGCCAAGCAGTACTTC. J is TRBJ2-7 and V is TRBV12-5, with 8 bases fitting TRBD2. The CDR3 runs 13 residues. Germline V gene sequence: CDR1 LGHNT, CDR2 FRNRAP. After removal of 6 bases from V and 8 bases from J, the junction contained 9 bases not matched to a gene.

This chain joins TRBV6-2 or TRBV6-3 and TRBJ1-2; no firm D call. Germline assignment: CDR1 MNHEY and CDR2 SVGEGT. The CDR3 consists of 14 residues. Trimming took off 1 base at V and 4 bases at J, with 10 bases between the two ends. This CDR3 reads CASSYFTIGYGYTF. As DNA, the CDR3 is TGTGCCAGCAGTTACTTTACGATCGGCTATGGCTACACCTTC.

The chain links TRBV5-6 to TRBJ1-2; 12 positions agree with TRBD1. V lost 3 bases, J lost 6 bases, and 6 bases stayed unmatched. Germline V CDR1 and CDR2: SGHDT, YYEEEE. The CDR3 is made up of 15 amino acids. In nucleotides, the CDR3 is TGTGCCAGCAGCTACCCCGGGACAGGGGGCAATGGCTACACCTTC. Translating it yields CASSYPGTGGNGYTF.

The chain combines TRBV2 with TRBJ1-5, with no clear D. The CDR3 covers 14 residues. Germline CDR1 is SNHLY and CDR2 is FYNNEI. Trimming removed 6 bases from V and 3 bases from J, with 12 bases in between. In nucleotides, the CDR3 is TGTGCCAGCAGCCCTGAGAGGGACAATCAGCCCCAGCATTTT. Its protein product is CASSPERDNQPQHF. Supplemented by reference TRBV2 and TRBJ1-5, the full variable domain reads EPEVTQTPSHQVTQMGQEVILRCVPISNHLYFYWYRQILGQKVEFLVSFYNNEISEKSEIFDDQFSVERPDGSNFTLKIRSTKLEDSAMYFCASSPERDNQPQHFGDGTRLSIL.

This clone was detected a few times. This chain links TRBV4-1 with TRBJ1-1; D gene ambiguous. Germline V gives CDR1 MGHRA, CDR2 YSYEKL. Trimming removed 4 bases at V and 0 bases at J, with 12 bases between. This CDR3 comprises 15 residues. As DNA, the CDR3 is TGCGCCAGCAGCCTATTTGGTAGCATGAACACTGAAGCTTTCTTT. The encoded protein is CASSLFGSMNTEAFF.

This sequence joins TRBV12-5 and TRBJ1-1, with D unclear. The germline V gene encodes CDR1 LGHNT and CDR2 FRNRAP. Trimming stripped 2 bases from V and 3 bases from J, with 7 bases between. The CDR3 covers 13 residues. DNA of the CDR3: TGTGCTAGTGGTTTGAGCGCTGACACTGAAGCTTTCTTT. Residues: CASGLSADTEAFF.

The chain has TRBV6-5 and TRBJ1-2; TRBD1 agrees at 7 bases. The CDR3 totals 16 residues. V was clipped by 0 bases and J by 4 bases; unmatched bases: 8. Germline loops: CDR1 MNHEY, CDR2 SVGAGI. CDR3 in DNA: TGTGCCAGCAGTTACTCCCTAGACAGGGTAGTCTATGGCTACACCTTC. This codes for CASSYSLDRVVYGYTF.

A note on this clone: Other DNA sequences in this sample translate to the same CDR3. The rearrangement uses TRBV5-1 and TRBJ2-1, with 8 bases matching TRBD1. Germline values: CDR1 SGHRS, CDR2 YFSETQ. There are 15 residues in the CDR3. After removal of 1 base from V and 4 bases from J, the junction contained 4 bases not matched to a gene. In DNA form, the CDR3 reads TGCGCCAGCAGCTTGCGGCAGGGGGCATACAATGAGCAGTTCTTC. This gives the protein CASSLRQGAYNEQFF.

Regarding this clone: One end of the junction is discordant with germline, which a read error may explain. This chain links TRBV19 with TRBJ1-6; maybe TRBD1 (6 bases). The CDR3 length is 15 residues. Germline V gene data show CDR1 as LNHDA and CDR2 as SQIVND (reference sequence). CDR3 region: CASTPLGAYNSPFHF. The CDR3, as DNA: TGTGCCAGTACCCCTCTGGGGGCGTATAATTCACCCTTCCACTTT.

The gene calls are TRBV6-2 or TRBV6-3 and TRBJ1-1, with 10 bases that match TRBD1. The J segment lost 6 bases and the V segment lost 0 bases, leaving 4 bases of the junction unmatched. The CDR3 contains 15 residues. The V gene's germline CDR1 is MNHEY and CDR2 SVGEGT. Here the CDR3 DNA reads TGTGCCAGCAGTTACTCGGGGACAGGGGACTCTGAAGCTTTCTTT. It specifies CASSYSGTGDSEAFF.

This chain links TRBV3-1 (or the pseudogene TRBV3-2) with TRBJ2-1, with TRBD1 as a possible D gene (6 bases). The germline V and J ends were trimmed by 9 bases and 4 bases, with 22 bases remaining between them. CDR3 length: 16 residues. Germline V CDR1 and CDR2: LGHDT, YNNKEL (reference sequence). Written as DNA, the CDR3 is TGTGCCAGTAAACCTTCAGGGGACGGAGGATACAATGAGCAGTTCTTC. Residues: CASKPSGDGGYNEQFF.

The chain employs TRBV27 and TRBJ2-6, with unresolved D. The ends were cut back, 6 bases at V and 2 bases at J, with 11 bases in the middle. This CDR3 region has 15 residues. The germline V gene encodes CDR1 MNHEY and CDR2 SMNVEV (reference sequence). The CDR3 nucleotides read TGTGCCAGCAGCCCACCTATACCTGGGGCCAACGTCCTGACTTTC. As protein: CASSPPIPGANVLTF.